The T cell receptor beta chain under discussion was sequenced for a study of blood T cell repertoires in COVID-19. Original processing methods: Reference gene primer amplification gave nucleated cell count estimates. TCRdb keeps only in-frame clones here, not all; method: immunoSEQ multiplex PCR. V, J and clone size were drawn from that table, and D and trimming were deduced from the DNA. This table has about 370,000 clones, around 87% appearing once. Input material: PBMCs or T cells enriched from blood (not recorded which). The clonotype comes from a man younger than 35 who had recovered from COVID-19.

The DNA for the CDR3 is TGCAGTGCTAGTCGGACTAGCGCCGAGCAGTACTTC. Protein sequence: CSASRTSAEQYF. This chain connects TRBV20-1 to TRBJ2-7, with TRBD2 matching 9 bases. V was clipped by 3 bases and J by 6 bases; unmatched bases: 3. The CDR3 has 12 residues. CDR1 is DFQATT, CDR2 SNEGSKA, per germline (reference sequence).